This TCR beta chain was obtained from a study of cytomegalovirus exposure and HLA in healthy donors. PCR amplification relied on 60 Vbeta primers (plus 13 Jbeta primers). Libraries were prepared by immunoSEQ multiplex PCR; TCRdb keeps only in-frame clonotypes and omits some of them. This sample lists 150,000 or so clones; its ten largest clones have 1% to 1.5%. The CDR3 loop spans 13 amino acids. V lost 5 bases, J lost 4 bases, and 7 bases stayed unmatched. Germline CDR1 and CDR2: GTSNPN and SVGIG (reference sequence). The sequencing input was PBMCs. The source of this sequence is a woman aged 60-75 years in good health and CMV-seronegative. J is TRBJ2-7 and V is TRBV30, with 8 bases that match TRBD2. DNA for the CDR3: TGTGCCTGGTCGGGGGGGGTCCTTTACGAGCAGTACTTC. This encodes CAWSGGVLYEQYF.